The entry that follows covers one T cell receptor beta chain sequence. What it recognizes is unknown. At one end, the junction sequence differs from germline, possibly due to a read error. These data are taken from a study of T cell responses to AZD1222 COVID-19 vaccine. Study-wide context: Whether given at about 4 or about 12 weeks, second doses were pooled.

Findings and caveats of the study: The study sampled repertoires only after the peak T cell response.

Germline V gene data show CDR1 as SSHAT and CDR2 as FNYEAQ (reference sequence). The CDR3 spans 14 residues. Only in-frame clones appear in the TCRdb table, and some are missing; sequencing was by immunoSEQ multiplex PCR. The repertoire holds about 120,000 clones, with around 94% as singletons. The sequenced sample was peripheral blood, obtained on day 0 of AZD1222 vaccination. The J gene is TRBJ2-7, the V gene TRBV7-7, with D possibly TRBD1 on 5 matching bases. This sequence originates from an adult in good health. This CDR3 reads CASSLWQGAAEQYF. DNA of the CDR3: TGTGCTAGCAGCTTATGGCAGGGTGCCGCCGAGCAGTACTTC.